The 17 T cell receptor beta chains below all came from one sample that was sequenced in a study of shared clonotypes between healthy human individuals. Positively selected for CCR7, the CD45RO-negative cells used as naive CD8 cells excluded terminally differentiated effector memory CD45RA+ cells. TCRdb's copy holds only in-frame clones and misses some; the assay was immunoSEQ multiplex PCR. The repertoire holds 600,000 or so clones, with approximately 96% as singletons. Sequenced input: naive CD8+ T cells sorted from blood. These receptors came from a woman aged 25 to 45 in good health.

About this clone itself: The same CDR3 arises from other DNA sequences in this sample as well. The chain couples TRBV2 to TRBJ1-3, with D hard to call. Germline V gene sequence: CDR1 SNHLY, CDR2 FYNNEI. Trimming took 2 bases from V and 0 from J, leaving 5 bases between them. The CDR3 has 14 amino acids. CDR3 DNA sequence: TGTGCCAGCAGTGAACGGGGCTCTGGAAACACCATATATTTT. Its protein is CASSERGSGNTIYF.

The rearrangement joins TRBV27 to TRBJ2-7; TRBD2 matches at 10 bases. The trim removed 7 bases at V and 2 bases at J, leaving 8 bases unmatched. This CDR3 region has 15 residues. CDR1 is MNHEY, CDR2 SMNVEV, per germline (reference sequence). The CDR3 protein is CASKQGLASTYEQYF. The CDR3 bases are TGTGCCAGCAAACAGGGACTAGCGTCCACCTACGAGCAGTACTTC.

This clone was counted a single time. The chain joins TRBV19 to TRBJ1-1; 7 bases match TRBD1. The germline gives CDR1 LNHDA, CDR2 SQIVND (reference sequence). The ends lost 5 bases at V and 5 bases at J; junction bases unmatched: 11. This CDR3 region has 15 residues. The CDR3 DNA is TGTGCCAGTAGTTTCCCGCGACAGGGAGGGACTGAAGCTTTCTTT. This codes for CASSFPRQGGTEAFF.

This chain joins TRBV5-1 and TRBJ2-3; D uncertain. Germline CDR1 reads SGHRS; CDR2 reads YFSETQ. V lost 0 bases, J lost 4 bases, and 6 bases lay in between. The CDR3 runs to 13 residues. The CDR3 DNA follows: TGCGCCAGCAGCTTGGGTCCCTCAGATACGCAGTATTTT. Its translation is CASSLGPSDTQYF.

V gene TRBV18 combines with J gene TRBJ1-1; D is unresolved. The CDR3 length is 15 residues. Trimming removed 0 bases from V and 2 bases from J, with 10 bases in between. Germline V lookup: CDR1 KGHSH, CDR2 LQKENI. CDR3 coding DNA: TGTGCCAGCTCACCACCCCCGGTAACTAACACTGAAGCTTTCTTT. Translated, it gives CASSPPPVTNTEAFF.

The V call is TRBV29-1, the J call TRBJ2-3, with D possibly matching TRBD2 (5 bases). Germline CDR1 reads SQVTM; CDR2 reads ANQGSEA. The CDR3 covers 15 residues. The V gene lost 5 bases and the J gene lost 1 base, with 16 bases spanning the gap. CDR3 sequence: CSVQVLGEGTDTQYF. The CDR3 nucleotides read TGCAGCGTTCAAGTACTAGGCGAGGGCACAGATACGCAGTATTTT.

This chain joins TRBV2 and TRBJ1-1; D may be TRBD1 (6 bases). CDR1 and CDR2 from the germline V gene are SNHLY and FYNNEI. The CDR3 is made up of 18 amino acids. Trimming pared 7 bases from V and 3 bases from J, leaving 27 bases between. CDR3 residues: CASTLGGGPTGSHTEAFF. The CDR3 bases are TGTGCCAGCACCCTCGGGGGGGGGCCTACCGGGTCTCACACTGAAGCTTTCTTT.

The genes are TRBV7-9 and TRBJ2-3; TRBD2 matches 10 bases. V was pared by 4 bases and J by 5 bases, with 6 bases of the junction left unmatched. This CDR3 has 15 residues. The germline V gene has CDR1 SEHNR and CDR2 FQNEAQ (reference sequence). CDR3 loop: CASSSSSGSLDTQYF. CDR3 nucleotide sequence: TGTGCCAGCAGCTCGTCTAGCGGGAGTTTAGATACGCAGTATTTT.

The genes are TRBV9 and TRBJ2-1; TRBD2 matches 10 bases. J lost 10 bases, V lost 0 bases, and 4 bases had no gene match. The CDR3 has 14 amino acids. The germline CDR1 and CDR2 sequences are SGDLS and YYNGEE. Here the CDR3 reads CASSVADSGREQFF. In DNA, the CDR3 is TGTGCCAGCAGCGTAGCAGATAGCGGGAGGGAGCAGTTCTTC.

The chain links TRBV13 to TRBJ2-3, with TRBD2 matching over 7 bases. With 3 bases clipped from V and 6 bases from J, the junction kept 12 bases outside the gene matches. Germline CDR1 PRHDT, CDR2 FYEKMQ (reference sequence). The CDR3 extends over 16 amino acids. The CDR3 is CASSLLSGHTSDTQYF. The CDR3 DNA reads as TGTGCCAGCAGCTTGCTTAGCGGGCACACGAGCGATACGCAGTATTTT.

The CDR3, as DNA: TGTGCCAGCAGTTTTGAGGTCCGTAATCGTGAGCAGTACTTC. This translates into CASSFEVRNREQYF. The chain recombines TRBV28 with TRBJ2-7; D not certain. The CDR3 consists of 14 residues. The V gene lost 3 bases and the J gene lost 7 bases, with 16 bases spanning the gap. CDR1 is MDHEN and CDR2 is SYDVKM in the germline V gene. Full variable domain (missing parts from reference TRBV28 and TRBJ2-7): DVKVTQSSRYLVKRTGEKVFLECVQDMDHENMFWYRQDPGLGLRLIYFSYDVKMKEKGDIPEGYSVSREKKERFSLILESASTNQTSMYLCASSFEVRNREQYFGPGTRLTVT.

The chain has TRBV9 and TRBJ1-1; D is possibly TRBD1 (5 bases). Germline-derived CDR1 and CDR2 are SGDLS and YYNGEE. The CDR3 is made up of 14 amino acids. V lost 0 bases to trimming and J lost 7 bases, with 13 bases between them. CDR3 loop: CASSVGPQGLEAFF. DNA for the CDR3: TGTGCCAGCAGCGTAGGCCCCCAGGGTCTTGAAGCTTTCTTT.

The rearrangement links TRBV28 to TRBJ1-2; TRBD1 might be the D (5 bases). Germline assignment: CDR1 MDHEN and CDR2 SYDVKM. The CDR3 is 15 amino acids. Trimming stripped 5 bases from V and 2 bases from J, with 15 bases between. Written as DNA, the CDR3 is TGTGCCAGCAGTCCATCTTGGACATCCAACTATGGCTACACCTTC. Its protein is CASSPSWTSNYGYTF.

As for this clone: The junction departs from germline at one end; a sequencing error may be responsible. Other DNA variants within this sample encode the same CDR3. The V and J genes are TRBV28 and TRBJ1-5, with no clear D. This CDR3 spans 12 amino acids. Germline assignment: CDR1 MDHEN and CDR2 SYDVKM. CDR3 sequence reads: CASSGLSQPQHF. The CDR3 nucleotides read TGTGCCAGCAGTGGCCTGAGTCAGCCCCAGCACTTT.

The J gene is TRBJ1-2, the V gene TRBV11-2; TRBD1 matches at 7 bases. Trimming cost V 3 bases and J 8 bases; bases outside gene matches: 12. CDR1 and CDR2 from the germline V gene are SGHAT and FQNNGV. The CDR3 runs to 15 residues. CDR3: CASSFGWTGPSGYTF. Here the CDR3 DNA reads TGTGCCAGCAGCTTTGGCTGGACAGGCCCGTCGGGCTACACCTTC. Full variable domain (missing parts from reference TRBV11-2 and TRBJ1-2): EAGVAQSPRYKIIEKRQSVAFWCNPISGHATLYWYQQILGQGPKLLIQFQNNGVVDDSQLPKDRFSAERLKGVDSTLKIQPAKLEDSAVYLCASSFGWTGPSGYTFGSGTRLTVV.

Of note for this clone: Other DNA sequences in the same sample also yield this CDR3. The rearrangement joins TRBV4-1 to TRBJ1-5; TRBD1 aligns across 9 bases. Trimming at V came to 4 bases and at J to 4 bases, leaving 2 bases not matched to a gene. The CDR3 contains 14 residues. Germline V CDR1 and CDR2: MGHRA, YSYEKL. The CDR3 nucleotides read TGCGCCAGCAGCCTGGGACAGGGAAATCAGCCCCAGCATTTT. Translation gives CASSLGQGNQPQHF.

This chain links TRBV27 with TRBJ2-5; 7 bases align to TRBD2. Germline V lookup: CDR1 MNHEY, CDR2 SMNVEV (reference sequence). The CDR3 consists of 15 residues. The J segment lost 2 bases and the V segment lost 4 bases, leaving 7 bases of the junction unmatched. The CDR3 sequence: CASSSAGAVQETQYF. The CDR3 region has the DNA TGTGCCAGCAGTTCGGCGGGAGCTGTGCAAGAGACCCAGTACTTC.